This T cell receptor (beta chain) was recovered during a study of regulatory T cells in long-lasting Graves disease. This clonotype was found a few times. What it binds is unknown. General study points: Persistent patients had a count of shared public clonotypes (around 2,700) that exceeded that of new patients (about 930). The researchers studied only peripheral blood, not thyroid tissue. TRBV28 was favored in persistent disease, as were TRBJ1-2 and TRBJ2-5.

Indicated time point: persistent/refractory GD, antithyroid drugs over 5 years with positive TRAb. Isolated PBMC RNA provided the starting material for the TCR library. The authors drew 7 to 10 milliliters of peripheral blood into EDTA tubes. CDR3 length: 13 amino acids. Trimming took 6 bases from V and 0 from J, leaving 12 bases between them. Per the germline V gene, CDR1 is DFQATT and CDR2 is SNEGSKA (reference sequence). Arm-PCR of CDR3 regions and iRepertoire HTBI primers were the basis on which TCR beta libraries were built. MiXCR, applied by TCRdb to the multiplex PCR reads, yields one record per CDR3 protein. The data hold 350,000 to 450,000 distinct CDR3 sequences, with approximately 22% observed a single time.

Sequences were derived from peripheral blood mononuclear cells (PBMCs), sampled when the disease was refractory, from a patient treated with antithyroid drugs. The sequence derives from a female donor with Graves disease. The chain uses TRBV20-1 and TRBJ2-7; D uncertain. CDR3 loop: CSAPDTPSYEQYF. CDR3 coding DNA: TGCAGTGCCCCTGACACTCCCTCCTACGAGCAGTACTTC.